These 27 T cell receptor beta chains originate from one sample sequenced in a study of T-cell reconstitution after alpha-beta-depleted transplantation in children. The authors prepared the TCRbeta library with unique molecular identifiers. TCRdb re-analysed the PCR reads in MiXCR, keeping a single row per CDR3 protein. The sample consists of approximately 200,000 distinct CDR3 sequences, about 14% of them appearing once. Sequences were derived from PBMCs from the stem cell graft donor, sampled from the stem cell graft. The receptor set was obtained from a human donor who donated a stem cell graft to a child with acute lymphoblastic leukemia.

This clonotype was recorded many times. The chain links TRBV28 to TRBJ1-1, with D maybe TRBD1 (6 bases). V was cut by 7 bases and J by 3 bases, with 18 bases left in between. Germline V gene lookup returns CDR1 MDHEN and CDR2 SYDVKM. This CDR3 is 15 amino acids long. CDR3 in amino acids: CASTYSPGQYTEAFF. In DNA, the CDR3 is TGTGCCAGCACTTATTCCCCAGGACAGTACACTGAAGCTTTCTTT. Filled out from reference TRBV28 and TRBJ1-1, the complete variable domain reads DVKVTQSSRYLVKRTGEKVFLECVQDMDHENMFWYRQDPGLGLRLIYFSYDVKMKEKGDIPEGYSVSREKKERFSLILESASTNQTSMYLCASTYSPGQYTEAFFGQGTRLTVV.

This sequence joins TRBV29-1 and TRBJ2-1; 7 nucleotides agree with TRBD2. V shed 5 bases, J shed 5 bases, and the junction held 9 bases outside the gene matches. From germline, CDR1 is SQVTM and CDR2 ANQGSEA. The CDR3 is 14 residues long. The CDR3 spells CSVIIQRDNNEQFF. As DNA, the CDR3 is TGCAGCGTTATTATCCAGCGGGATAACAATGAGCAGTTCTTC.

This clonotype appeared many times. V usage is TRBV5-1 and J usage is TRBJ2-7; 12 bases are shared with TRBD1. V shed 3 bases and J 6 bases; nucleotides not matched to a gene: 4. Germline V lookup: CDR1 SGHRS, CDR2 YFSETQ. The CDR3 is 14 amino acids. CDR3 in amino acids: CASSSGTGGLEQYF. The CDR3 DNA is TGCGCCAGCAGCTCCGGGACAGGGGGCCTCGAGCAGTACTTC.

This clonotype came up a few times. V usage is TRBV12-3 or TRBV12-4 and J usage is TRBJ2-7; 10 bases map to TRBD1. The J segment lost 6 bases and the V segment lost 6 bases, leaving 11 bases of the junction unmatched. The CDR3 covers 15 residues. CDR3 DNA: TGTGCCAGCAGCCGAATGGGGGGACAGGGGTTCGAGCAGTACTTC. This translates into CASSRMGGQGFEQYF.

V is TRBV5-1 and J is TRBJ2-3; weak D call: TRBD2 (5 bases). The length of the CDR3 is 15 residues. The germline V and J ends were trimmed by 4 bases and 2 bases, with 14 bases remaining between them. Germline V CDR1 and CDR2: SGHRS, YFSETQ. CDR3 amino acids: CASSPGLLDTDTQYF. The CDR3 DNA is TGCGCCAGCAGCCCTGGACTCCTCGACACAGATACGCAGTATTTT.

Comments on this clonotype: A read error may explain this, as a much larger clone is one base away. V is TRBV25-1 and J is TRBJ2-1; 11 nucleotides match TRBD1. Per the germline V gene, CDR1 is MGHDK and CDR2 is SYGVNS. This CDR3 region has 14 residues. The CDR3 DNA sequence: TGTGCCAGCAAGGACAGGGGGCTTGTCAATGAGCGGTTCTTC. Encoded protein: CASKDRGLVNERFF.

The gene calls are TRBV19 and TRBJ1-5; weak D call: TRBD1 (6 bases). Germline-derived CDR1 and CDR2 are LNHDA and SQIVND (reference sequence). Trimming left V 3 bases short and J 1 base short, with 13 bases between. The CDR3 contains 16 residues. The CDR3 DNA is TGTGCCAGTAGTATCAAGGACAGAGGGAGCAATCAGCCCCAGCATTTT. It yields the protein CASSIKDRGSNQPQHF.

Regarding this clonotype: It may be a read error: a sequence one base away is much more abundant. The CDR3 loop reads CASSPTVQETQCF. CDR3 DNA sequence: TGTGCCAGCAGCCCGACAGTTCAAGAGACCCAGTGCTTC. The chain is built from TRBV7-7 and TRBJ2-5, with D possibly matching TRBD1 (5 bases). The length of the CDR3 is 13 residues. In germline, CDR1 is SSHAT, CDR2 FNYEAQ (reference sequence). Full variable domain (outside the CDR3, taken from reference TRBV7-7 and TRBJ2-5): GAGVSQSPRYKVTKRGQDVTLRCDPISSHATLYWYQQALGQGPEFLTYFNYEAQPDKSGLPSDRFSAERPEGSISTLTIQRTEQRDSAMYRCASSPTVQETQCFGPGTRLLVL.

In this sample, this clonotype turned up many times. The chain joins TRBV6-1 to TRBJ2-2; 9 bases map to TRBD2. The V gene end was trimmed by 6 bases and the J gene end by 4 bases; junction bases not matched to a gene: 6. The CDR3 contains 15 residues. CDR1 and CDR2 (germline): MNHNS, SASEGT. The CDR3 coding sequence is TGTGCCAGCAGCCGGACTAGCGAAGGCACCGGGGAGCTGTTTTTT. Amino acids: CASSRTSEGTGELFF.

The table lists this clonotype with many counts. The CDR3 region has the DNA TGTGCCACGGACGATGACAGGGAGACTGAAGCTTTCTTT. It encodes CATDDDRETEAFF. The V gene is TRBV10-3, the J gene TRBJ1-1; 7 positions match TRBD1. V gave up 10 bases and J gave up 5 bases; unmatched junction bases: 10. The CDR3 extends over 13 amino acids. Looked up from germline, CDR1 is ENHRY and CDR2 is SYGVKD.

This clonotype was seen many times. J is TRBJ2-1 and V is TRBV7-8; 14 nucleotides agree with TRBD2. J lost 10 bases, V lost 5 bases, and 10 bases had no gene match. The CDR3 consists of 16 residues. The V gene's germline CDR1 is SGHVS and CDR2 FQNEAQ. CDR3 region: CASSPGTSGSGEEQFF. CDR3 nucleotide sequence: TGTGCCAGCAGCCCAGGGACTAGCGGGAGTGGTGAGGAGCAGTTCTTC.

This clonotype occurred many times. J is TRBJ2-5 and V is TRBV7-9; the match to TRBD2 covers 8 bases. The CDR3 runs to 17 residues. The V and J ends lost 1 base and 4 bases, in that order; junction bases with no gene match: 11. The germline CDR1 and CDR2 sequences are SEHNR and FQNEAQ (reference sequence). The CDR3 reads CASSLGSGSIGGETQYF. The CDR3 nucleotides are TGTGCCAGCAGCTTAGGAAGCGGGAGCATCGGGGGAGAGACCCAGTACTTC. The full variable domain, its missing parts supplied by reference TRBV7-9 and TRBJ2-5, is DTGVSQNPRHKITKRGQNVTFRCDPISEHNRLYWYRQTLGQGPEFLTYFQNEAQLEKSRLLSDRFSAERPKGSFSTLEIQRTEQGDSAMYLCASSLGSGSIGGETQYFGPGTRLLVL.

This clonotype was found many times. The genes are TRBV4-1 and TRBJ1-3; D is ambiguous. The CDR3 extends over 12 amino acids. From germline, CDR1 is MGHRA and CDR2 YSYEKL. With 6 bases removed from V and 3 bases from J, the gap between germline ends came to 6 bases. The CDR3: CASRSGGNTIYF. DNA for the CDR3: TGCGCCAGCAGATCCGGTGGAAACACCATATATTTT.

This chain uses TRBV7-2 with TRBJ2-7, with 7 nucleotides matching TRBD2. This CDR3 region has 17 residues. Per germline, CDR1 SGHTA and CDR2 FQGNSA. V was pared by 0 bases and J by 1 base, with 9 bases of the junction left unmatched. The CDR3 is CASSLAGGSLTSYEQYF. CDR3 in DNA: TGTGCCAGCAGCTTAGCGGGCGGGAGCCTTACTTCCTACGAGCAGTACTTC.

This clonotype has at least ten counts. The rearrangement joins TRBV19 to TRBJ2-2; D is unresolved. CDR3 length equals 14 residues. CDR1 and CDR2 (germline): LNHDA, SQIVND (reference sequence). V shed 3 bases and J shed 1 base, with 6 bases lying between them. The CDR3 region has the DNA TGTGCCAGTAGTATTGCGGTGAACACCGGGGAGCTGTTTTTT. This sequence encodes CASSIAVNTGELFF.

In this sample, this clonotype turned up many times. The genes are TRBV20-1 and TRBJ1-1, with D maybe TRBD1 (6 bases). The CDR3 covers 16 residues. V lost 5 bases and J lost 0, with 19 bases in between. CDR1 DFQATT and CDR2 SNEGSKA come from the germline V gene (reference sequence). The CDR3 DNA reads TGCAGTGCTTATAATCAAGACAGGCCGGTGAACACTGAAGCTTTCTTT. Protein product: CSAYNQDRPVNTEAFF.

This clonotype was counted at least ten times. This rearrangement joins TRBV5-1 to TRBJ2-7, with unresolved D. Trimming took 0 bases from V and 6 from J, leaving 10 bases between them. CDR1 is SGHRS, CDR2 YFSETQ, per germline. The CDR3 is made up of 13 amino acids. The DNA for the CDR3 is TGCGCCAGCAGCTTGGACGCCTCTTCCGAGCAGTACTTC. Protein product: CASSLDASSEQYF.

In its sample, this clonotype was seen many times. CDR3 nucleotide sequence: TGCAGCGTTGAAGATCCGGCGGAAAGGCAGGGTGAGCAGTTCTTC. Protein sequence: CSVEDPAERQGEQFF. The chain employs TRBV29-1 and TRBJ2-1; a possible D gene is TRBD1 (5 bases). Trimming shortened V by 0 bases and J by 9 bases, and 18 bases separated the two germline ends. Germline lookup yields CDR1 SQVTM and CDR2 ANQGSEA. The CDR3 covers 15 residues.

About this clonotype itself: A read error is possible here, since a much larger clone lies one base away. CDR3 nucleotides: TGTGCCAGCAGTACCCGGGACAGGGGTCACAATGAGCAGTTCTTC. Protein product: CASSTRDRGHNEQFF. This chain links TRBV6-2 or TRBV6-3 with TRBJ2-1, with TRBD1 matching 10 bases. There are 15 residues in the CDR3. Germline loops: CDR1 MNHEY, CDR2 SVGEGT. V was clipped by 5 bases and J by 5 bases; unmatched bases: 6.

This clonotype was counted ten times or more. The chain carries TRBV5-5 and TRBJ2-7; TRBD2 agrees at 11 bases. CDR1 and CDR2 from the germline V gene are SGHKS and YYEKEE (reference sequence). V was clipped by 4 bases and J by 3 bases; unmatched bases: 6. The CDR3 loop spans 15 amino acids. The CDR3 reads CASSARLAGYYEQYF. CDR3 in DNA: TGTGCCAGCAGCGCGCGACTAGCGGGATACTACGAGCAGTACTTC.

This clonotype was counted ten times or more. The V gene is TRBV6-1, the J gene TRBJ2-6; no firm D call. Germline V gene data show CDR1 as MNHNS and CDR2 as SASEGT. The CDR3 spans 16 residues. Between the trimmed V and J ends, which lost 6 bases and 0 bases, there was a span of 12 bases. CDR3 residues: CASSPRTASGANVLTF. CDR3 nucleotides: TGTGCCAGCAGCCCCAGGACGGCCTCTGGGGCCAACGTCCTGACTTTC.

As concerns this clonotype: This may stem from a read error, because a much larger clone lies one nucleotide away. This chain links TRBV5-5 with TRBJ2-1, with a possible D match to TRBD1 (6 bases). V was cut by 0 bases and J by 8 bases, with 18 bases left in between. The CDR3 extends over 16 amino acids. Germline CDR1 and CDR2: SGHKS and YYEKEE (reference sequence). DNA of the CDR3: TGTGCCAGCAGCTTGGCCAGCTTTCAGGGGAACGATGAGCAGTTCTTC. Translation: CASSLASFQGNDEQFF.

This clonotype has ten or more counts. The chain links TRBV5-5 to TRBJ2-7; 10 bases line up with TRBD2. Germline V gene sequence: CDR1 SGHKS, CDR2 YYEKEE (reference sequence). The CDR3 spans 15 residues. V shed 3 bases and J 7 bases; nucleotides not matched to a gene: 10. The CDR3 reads CASSSLAGARGEQYF. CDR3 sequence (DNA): TGTGCCAGCAGCTCTCTAGCGGGAGCGCGAGGGGAGCAGTACTTC.

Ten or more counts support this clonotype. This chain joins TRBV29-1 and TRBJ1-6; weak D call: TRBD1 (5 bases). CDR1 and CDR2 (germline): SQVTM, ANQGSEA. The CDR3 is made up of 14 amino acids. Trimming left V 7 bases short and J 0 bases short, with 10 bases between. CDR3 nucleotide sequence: TGCAGCGCCAGGGAAGGCTCCTATAATTCACCCCTCCACTTT. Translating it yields CSAREGSYNSPLHF.

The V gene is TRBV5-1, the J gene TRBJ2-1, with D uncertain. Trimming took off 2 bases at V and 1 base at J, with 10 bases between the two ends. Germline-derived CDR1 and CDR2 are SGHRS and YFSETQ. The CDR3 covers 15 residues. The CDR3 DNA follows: TGCGCCAGCAGCTTCGCCTCAAGGTCCTACAATGAGCAGTTCTTC. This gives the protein CASSFASRSYNEQFF.

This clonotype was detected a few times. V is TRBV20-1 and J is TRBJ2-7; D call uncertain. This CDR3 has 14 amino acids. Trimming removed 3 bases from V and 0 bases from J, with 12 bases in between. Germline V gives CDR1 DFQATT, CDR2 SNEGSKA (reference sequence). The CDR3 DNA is TGCAGTGCTAGCGGTTACGGAACCTCCTACGAGCAGTACTTC. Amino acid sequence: CSASGYGTSYEQYF.

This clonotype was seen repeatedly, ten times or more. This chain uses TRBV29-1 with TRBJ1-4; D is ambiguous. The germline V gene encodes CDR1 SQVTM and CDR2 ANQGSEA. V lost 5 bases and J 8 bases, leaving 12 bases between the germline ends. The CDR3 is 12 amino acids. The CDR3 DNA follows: TGCAGCGTTAGTCCGGTAGGAGAAAAACTGTTTTTT. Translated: CSVSPVGEKLFF. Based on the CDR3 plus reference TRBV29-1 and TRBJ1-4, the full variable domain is SAVISQKPSRDICQRGTSLTIQCQVDSQVTMMFWYRQQPGQSLTLIATANQGSEATYESGFVIDKFPISRPNLTFSTLTVSNMSPEDSSIYLCSVSPVGEKLFFGSGTQLSVL.